These T cell receptor beta chains were read from a single sample in a study of T cell responses to AZD1222 COVID-19 vaccine. Assay used: immunoSEQ multiplex PCR; TCRdb lists only in-frame clones, some missing. The sample shows around 130,000 clones, roughly 89% of them seen only once. Sequencing was performed on peripheral blood, taken on day 0 of AZD1222 vaccination. These receptors all come from an adult in good health. The CDR3 runs from the conserved cysteine through the conserved F or W. The order of the fields is V gene, clone size, J gene, D gene, CDR3 protein, CDR3 DNA. The D gene is left open where the match is weak. Size is stated for part of the rows, as once, few or many counts, or as a class when the clone is expanded.

V: TRBV6-1; size: many; J: TRBJ2-3; D: .; CDR3: CASSEHSTDTQYF; DNA: TGTGCCAGCAGTGAACACAGCACAGATACGCAGTATTTT
V: TRBV2; size: .; J: TRBJ2-1; D: TRBD1; CDR3: CASSPGQGFGEQFF; DNA: TGTGCCAGCAGTCCGGGACAGGGATTCGGTGAGCAGTTCTTC
V: TRBV28; size: once; J: TRBJ2-2; D: .; CDR3: CASSLGNAGELFF; DNA: TGTGCCAGCAGTTTGGGAAACGCCGGGGAGCTGTTTTTT
V: TRBV18; size: .; J: TRBJ1-1; D: .; CDR3: CASSPVQGNTEAFF; DNA: TGTGCCAGCTCACCTGTCCAAGGGAACACTGAAGCTTTCTTT
V: TRBV19; size: .; J: TRBJ1-1; D: .; CDR3: CASKFQWLTNTEAFF; DNA: TGTGCCAGTAAATTTCAGTGGCTCACGAACACTGAAGCTTTCTTT
V: TRBV5-1; size: .; J: TRBJ2-7; D: TRBD1; CDR3: CASSAGTGGWEQYF; DNA: TGCGCCAGCAGCGCCGGGACAGGGGGCTGGGAGCAGTACTTC
V: TRBV9; size: .; J: TRBJ2-7; D: TRBD1; CDR3: CASSVGGQGNYEQYF; DNA: TGTGCCAGCAGCGTAGGGGGACAGGGAAACTACGAGCAGTACTTC
V: TRBV11-2; size: .; J: TRBJ1-5; D: TRBD1; CDR3: CASSLAGTGNQPQHF; DNA: TGTGCCAGCAGCTTAGCCGGGACAGGCAATCAGCCCCAGCATTTT
V: TRBV15; size: .; J: TRBJ2-3; D: TRBD1; CDR3: CATSSGTGWDTQYF; DNA: TGTGCCACCAGCAGTGGGACAGGGTGGGATACGCAGTATTTT
V: TRBV6-2/TRBV6-3; size: .; J: TRBJ1-2; D: .; CDR3: CASSDPSRGIGYGYTF; DNA: TGTGCCAGCAGCGACCCGTCGCGGGGAATCGGCTATGGCTACACCTTC
V: TRBV3-1/TRBV3-2; size: .; J: TRBJ1-5; D: .; CDR3: CASSQGQVVGNQPQHF; DNA: TGTGCCAGCAGCCAAGGGCAGGTAGTGGGCAATCAGCCCCAGCATTTT
V: TRBV9; size: .; J: TRBJ2-3; D: TRBD2; CDR3: CASSSAGSPDTQYF; DNA: TGTGCCAGCAGCTCAGCGGGATCTCCAGATACGCAGTATTTT
V: TRBV5-5; size: .; J: TRBJ2-2; D: .; CDR3: CASRREASNTGELFF; DNA: TGTGCCAGCAGAAGAGAGGCTTCGAACACCGGGGAGCTGTTTTTT
V: TRBV30; size: .; J: TRBJ1-4; D: .; CDR3: CAWSGGFATNEKLFF; DNA: TGTGCCTGGAGTGGGGGGTTTGCAACTAATGAAAAACTGTTTTTT
V: TRBV19; size: .; J: TRBJ1-6; D: .; CDR3: CASSPRWGETSPLHF; DNA: TGTGCCAGTAGTCCAAGGTGGGGAGAGACATCACCCCTCCACTTT
V: TRBV18; size: .; J: TRBJ2-2; D: TRBD1; CDR3: CASATKTGVTNTGELFF; DNA: TGTGCCAGCGCAACAAAAACAGGGGTCACTAACACCGGGGAGCTGTTTTTT
V: TRBV9; size: few; J: TRBJ2-2; D: .; CDR3: CASSGTGLHPGELFF; DNA: TGTGCCAGCAGCGGGACGGGCCTTCACCCCGGGGAGCTGTTTTTT
V: TRBV30; size: .; J: TRBJ2-5; D: .; CDR3: CAWSTTQETQYF; DNA: TGTGCCTGGAGTACCACCCAAGAGACCCAGTACTTC
V: TRBV12-3/TRBV12-4; size: .; J: TRBJ1-1; D: .; CDR3: CASSLRKEAFF; DNA: TGTGCCAGCAGTTTAAGGAAAGAAGCTTTCTTT
V: TRBV11-2; size: .; J: TRBJ2-5; D: TRBD2; CDR3: CASSPIARLAGYQETQYF; DNA: TGTGCCAGCAGCCCCATTGCCAGACTAGCGGGGTACCAAGAGACCCAGTACTTC
V: TRBV19; size: .; J: TRBJ2-5; D: .; CDR3: CASSISLNAWETQYF; DNA: TGTGCCAGTAGTATTTCGCTTAATGCTTGGGAGACCCAGTACTTC
V: TRBV28; size: .; J: TRBJ2-7; D: TRBD1; CDR3: CASSQTGGAAYEQYF; DNA: TGTGCCAGCAGTCAAACAGGGGGTGCTGCCTACGAGCAGTACTTC
V: TRBV29-1; size: .; J: TRBJ2-1; D: .; CDR3: CSVEWDTPNEQFF; DNA: TGCAGCGTTGAATGGGACACCCCAAATGAGCAGTTCTTC
V: TRBV23-1; size: .; J: TRBJ1-2; D: TRBD1; CDR3: CASSQSGIRQGSNYGYTF; DNA: TGCGCCAGCAGTCAATCGGGGATTCGACAGGGTTCTAACTATGGCTACACCTTC
V: TRBV10-3; size: .; J: TRBJ2-3; D: TRBD1; CDR3: CAIRGQGADTQYF; DNA: TGTGCCATCAGAGGACAGGGAGCAGATACGCAGTATTTT
V: TRBV19; size: .; J: TRBJ2-2; D: .; CDR3: CASTSGRGWTGELFF; DNA: TGTGCCAGTACCTCGGGGAGGGGGTGGACCGGGGAGCTGTTTTTT
V: TRBV19; size: .; J: TRBJ1-1; D: .; CDR3: CASSVTRNTEAFF; DNA: TGTGCCAGTAGTGTCACAAGGAACACTGAAGCTTTCTTT
V: TRBV6-6; size: .; J: TRBJ2-5; D: .; CDR3: CASGGETQYF; DNA: TGTGCCAGCGGAGGTGAGACCCAGTACTTC
V: TRBV28; size: .; J: TRBJ1-5; D: TRBD1; CDR3: CASTKTGGFQPQHF; DNA: TGTGCCAGCACAAAGACAGGGGGCTTTCAGCCCCAGCATTTT
V: TRBV19; size: .; J: TRBJ1-2; D: .; CDR3: CASRLYSTDPTYGYTF; DNA: TGTGCCAGTAGGTTATATTCGACAGACCCTACCTATGGCTACACCTTC
V: TRBV19; size: .; J: TRBJ1-2; D: TRBD1; CDR3: CASSFTTGIGYTF; DNA: TGTGCCAGTAGTTTTACGACAGGGATCGGCTACACCTTC
V: TRBV27; size: .; J: TRBJ1-2; D: .; CDR3: CASRSTAPYGYTF; DNA: TGTGCCAGCAGATCGACAGCTCCCTATGGCTACACCTTC
V: TRBV7-8; size: .; J: TRBJ2-1; D: .; CDR3: CASSPDRNNEQFF; DNA: TGTGCCAGCAGTCCTGACAGGAACAATGAGCAGTTCTTC
V: TRBV9; size: .; J: TRBJ2-7; D: .; CDR3: CASSVAGASYYEQYF; DNA: TGTGCCAGCAGCGTAGCGGGGGCCTCCTACTACGAGCAGTACTTC
V: TRBV5-4; size: .; J: TRBJ2-1; D: .; CDR3: CASSFGTIGNEQFF; DNA: TGTGCCAGCAGCTTCGGGACGATAGGCAATGAGCAGTTCTTC
V: TRBV6-1; size: .; J: TRBJ2-5; D: .; CDR3: CASSEARDSTQETQYF; DNA: TGTGCCAGCAGTGAAGCGCGGGACAGCACGCAAGAGACCCAGTACTTC
V: TRBV28; size: .; J: TRBJ1-5; D: .; CDR3: CASSLQNQPQHF; DNA: TGTGCCAGCAGTCTCCAAAATCAGCCCCAGCATTTT
V: TRBV29-1; size: .; J: TRBJ1-1; D: TRBD1; CDR3: CSVRDSNTEAFF; DNA: TGCAGCGTCAGGGACAGTAACACTGAAGCTTTCTTT
V: TRBV5-8; size: .; J: TRBJ1-3; D: TRBD1; CDR3: CASSLFGTGIGNTIYF; DNA: TGTGCCAGCAGCTTGTTTGGGACAGGGATAGGAAACACCATATATTTT
V: TRBV9; size: .; J: TRBJ1-4; D: TRBD1; CDR3: CASSPIDRGEKLFF; DNA: TGTGCCAGCAGCCCAATAGACAGGGGCGAAAAACTGTTTTTT
V: TRBV30; size: .; J: TRBJ1-1; D: .; CDR3: CAWSRTPTAGGTEAFF; DNA: TGTGCCTGGAGTCGGACTCCGACAGCCGGGGGCACTGAAGCTTTCTTT
V: TRBV2; size: .; J: TRBJ2-3; D: TRBD2; CDR3: CASSAIAGGLGVDTQYF; DNA: TGTGCCAGCAGTGCTATCGCGGGAGGGCTCGGGGTAGATACGCAGTATTTT
V: TRBV4-1; size: .; J: TRBJ2-1; D: TRBD2; CDR3: CASSQGMSSGRQTYNEQFF; DNA: TGCGCCAGCAGCCAAGGGATGTCTAGCGGAAGACAGACCTACAATGAGCAGTTCTTC
V: TRBV5-1; size: .; J: TRBJ1-2; D: TRBD1; CDR3: CASREGAQGYTF; DNA: TGCGCCAGCAGGGAGGGGGCCCAGGGCTACACCTTC
V: TRBV19; size: .; J: TRBJ1-1; D: TRBD1; CDR3: CASLRDRGFMNTEAFF; DNA: TGTGCCAGCCTCCGGGACAGGGGATTCATGAACACTGAAGCTTTCTTT
V: TRBV27; size: .; J: TRBJ2-7; D: .; CDR3: CASSPDGVREQYF; DNA: TGTGCCAGCAGTCCGGACGGTGTCCGCGAGCAGTACTTC
V: TRBV19; size: .; J: TRBJ2-1; D: .; CDR3: CASSRAASYNEQFF; DNA: TGTGCCAGTAGTCGGGCAGCCTCCTACAATGAGCAGTTCTTC
V: TRBV18; size: .; J: TRBJ1-1; D: TRBD1; CDR3: CASSRNRGNTEAFF; DNA: TGTGCCAGCTCACGGAACAGGGGGAACACTGAAGCTTTCTTT
V: TRBV19; size: .; J: TRBJ2-1; D: .; CDR3: CASSGQGTYNEQFF; DNA: TGTGCCAGTAGTGGGCAGGGGACCTACAATGAGCAGTTCTTC
V: TRBV24-1; size: .; J: TRBJ2-4; D: .; CDR3: CATSDNSQLAKNIQYF; DNA: TGTGCCACCAGTGATAATTCCCAGCTAGCCAAAAACATTCAGTACTTC
V: TRBV19; size: .; J: TRBJ1-2; D: TRBD1; CDR3: CASSRQGQGHGYTF; DNA: TGTGCCAGTAGTAGACAGGGACAGGGCCATGGCTACACCTTC
V: TRBV19; size: .; J: TRBJ2-1; D: TRBD2; CDR3: CASSVASGGYNEQFF; DNA: TGTGCCAGTAGTGTGGCTAGCGGGGGTTACAATGAGCAGTTCTTC
V: TRBV15; size: .; J: TRBJ2-7; D: TRBD1; CDR3: CATSRDRGPYEQYF; DNA: TGTGCCACCAGCAGAGACAGGGGGCCCTACGAGCAGTACTTC
V: TRBV10-2; size: .; J: TRBJ1-5; D: .; CDR3: CASSKGQINQPQHF; DNA: TGCGCCAGCTCCAAGGGGCAAATCAATCAGCCCCAGCATTTT
V: TRBV14; size: .; J: TRBJ1-2; D: .; CDR3: CASSQDYSYGYTF; DNA: TGTGCCAGCAGCCAAGATTACAGCTATGGCTACACCTTC
V: TRBV12-3/TRBV12-4; size: .; J: TRBJ1-1; D: .; CDR3: CASSLFVGRAFF; DNA: TGTGCCAGCAGTTTGTTCGTAGGCAGGGCTTTCTTT
V: TRBV18; size: .; J: TRBJ1-1; D: TRBD1; CDR3: CASSLKTGGFDTEAFF; DNA: TGTGCCAGCTCACTAAAGACAGGGGGCTTCGACACTGAAGCTTTCTTT
V: TRBV6-2/TRBV6-3; size: .; J: TRBJ1-1; D: .; CDR3: CASSPRTEAFF; DNA: TGTGCCAGCAGCCCCCGCACTGAAGCTTTCTTT
V: TRBV30; size: .; J: TRBJ1-5; D: .; CDR3: CACGADSNQPQHF; DNA: TGTGCCTGTGGCGCAGACAGCAATCAGCCCCAGCATTTT
V: TRBV6-2/TRBV6-3; size: .; J: TRBJ1-5; D: TRBD1; CDR3: CASSGKGQGSNQPQHF; DNA: TGTGCCAGCAGTGGAAAGGGACAGGGTAGCAATCAGCCCCAGCATTTT